This T cell receptor beta chain comes out of a study of T-cell reconstitution after alpha-beta-depleted transplantation in children. The CDR3 runs to 15 residues. Germline V gene sequence: CDR1 SGHKS, CDR2 YYEKEE (reference sequence). Trimming took off 1 base at V and 6 bases at J, with 14 bases between the two ends. Regarding the study as a whole: Day-60 TCRbeta diversity that was high in some patients was derived from surviving recipient T cells and thymic progenitors.

A word on this clonotype: The target antigen is unknown.

During its preparation, the TCRbeta library received unique molecular identifiers. TCRdb recomputed calls from the PCR reads with MiXCR, one row per CDR3 protein. The data hold roughly 400,000 distinct CDR3 sequences, with roughly 43% observed a single time. This chain joins TRBV5-5 and TRBJ1-5; D may be TRBD1 (6 bases). This clonotype was sampled from a girl aged 2 to 10 with aplastic anemia, due to receive a stem cell transplant. The sequencing used PBMCs, collected before TCRalphabeta/CD19-depleted stem cell transplant. CDR3 residues: CASSLMSGAGQPQHF. CDR3 nucleotides: TGTGCCAGCAGCTTGATGTCGGGGGCGGGTCAGCCCCAGCATTTT.